This T cell receptor (beta chain) was captured in a study of blood T cells in healthy people across ages. PCR was performed a second time for about 7 to 11 cycles using a sample-barcoded 5' primer and a J-beta primer mix. TCRdb called the 5' RACE reads again in MiXCR, with one record for every CDR3 protein. Of 1.5 million to 1.8 million distinct CDR3 sequences in the sample, approximately 42% were seen once. The V end was cut by 8 bases, the J end by 0 bases, with 11 bases between. The CDR3 has 13 amino acids. Germline CDR1 is SEHNR and CDR2 is FQNEAQ (reference sequence). This chain links TRBV7-9 with TRBJ2-7, with D uncertain. The specimen sequenced was blood. This TCR derives from a woman aged 18-29 years in good health. This chain's CDR3 is CASGQKSSYEQYF. The CDR3 DNA is TGTGCCAGCGGTCAGAAGAGCTCCTACGAGCAGTACTTC.